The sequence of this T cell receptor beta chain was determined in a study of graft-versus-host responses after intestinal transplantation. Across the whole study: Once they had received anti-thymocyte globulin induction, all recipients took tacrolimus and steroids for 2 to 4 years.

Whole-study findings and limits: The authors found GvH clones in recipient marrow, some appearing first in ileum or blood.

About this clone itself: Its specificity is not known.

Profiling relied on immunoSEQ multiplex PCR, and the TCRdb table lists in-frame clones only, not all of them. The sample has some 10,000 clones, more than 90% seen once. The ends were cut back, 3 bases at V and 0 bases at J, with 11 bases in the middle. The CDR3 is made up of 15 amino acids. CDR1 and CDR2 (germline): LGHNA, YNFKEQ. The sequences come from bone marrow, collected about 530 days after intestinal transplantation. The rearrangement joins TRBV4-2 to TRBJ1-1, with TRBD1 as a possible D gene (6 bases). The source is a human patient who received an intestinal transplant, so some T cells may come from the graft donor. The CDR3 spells CASSQARGMNTEAFF. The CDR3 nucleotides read TGTGCCAGCAGCCAGGCCAGGGGAATGAACACTGAAGCTTTCTTT.